The TCR beta chain described here comes from a study of regulatory T cells in long-lasting Graves disease. Background on the study: It was over 5 years of antithyroid drugs, with positive TSH receptor antibodies, that meant persistent Graves' disease. Study findings and constraints: For persistent Graves' patients, TCR diversity was lower than for newly diagnosed ones. Persistent disease was characterized by preferential usage of TRBV28, TRBJ1-2 and TRBJ2-5.

As to this clonotype: The antigen remains undetermined.

Time point indicated: persistent/refractory GD, antithyroid drugs over 5 years with positive TRAb. From PBMCs, RNA was extracted and then used to make the TCR library. An endocrinology department in Xi'an, China, recruited the patients. The junction had 3 bases not matched to a gene; V was cut back by 0 bases and J by 4 bases. Germline V gene lookup returns CDR1 SGDLS and CDR2 YYNGEE. The CDR3 has 14 residues. Library construction for TCR beta used iRepertoire HTBI primers and Arm-PCR of CDR3 regions. Using its own MiXCR run on the multiplex PCR reads, TCRdb lists one record per CDR3 protein. The sample shows some 300,000 distinct CDR3 sequences, around a fifth of them seen only once.

This chain uses TRBV9 with TRBJ2-5; TRBD1 matches 7 bases. This material consisted of peripheral blood mononuclear cells (PBMCs), taken when the disease was refractory, from a patient treated with antithyroid drugs. This clonotype was sampled from a female donor with Graves disease. CDR3 sequence: CASSVVPGGETQYF. The DNA of the CDR3 is TGTGCCAGCAGCGTAGTTCCAGGGGGAGAGACCCAGTACTTC.